This entry is about one T cell receptor beta chain. Its antigen is undetermined. Produced via immunoSEQ multiplex PCR; TCRdb's table is partial and in-frame only. The profile covers 3,500 to 4,500 clones, with about 70% appearing a single time and about 14% taken by the ten largest. These data are taken from a study of coeliac disease. Study outcomes and limitations: Intraepithelial and lamina propria fractions were not highly pure. TRB repertoires were largely private, with most amino acid sequences found in only one sample. Active celiac intraepithelial and lamina propria samples had lower TRB and TRG clonality than control samples.

The V end was cut by 1 base, the J end by 0 bases, with 7 bases between. From germline, CDR1 is MDHEN and CDR2 SYDVKM. This CDR3 contains 15 residues. J is TRBJ1-5 and V is TRBV28, with D uncertain. This clonotype originated in a woman aged 18 to 35 with active celiac disease. The sequenced sample was intraepithelial lymphocytes from the gut. The CDR3 coding sequence is TGTGCCAGCAGTTTATTCGAGTATAGCAATCAGCCCCAGCATTTT. Translating it yields CASSLFEYSNQPQHF.